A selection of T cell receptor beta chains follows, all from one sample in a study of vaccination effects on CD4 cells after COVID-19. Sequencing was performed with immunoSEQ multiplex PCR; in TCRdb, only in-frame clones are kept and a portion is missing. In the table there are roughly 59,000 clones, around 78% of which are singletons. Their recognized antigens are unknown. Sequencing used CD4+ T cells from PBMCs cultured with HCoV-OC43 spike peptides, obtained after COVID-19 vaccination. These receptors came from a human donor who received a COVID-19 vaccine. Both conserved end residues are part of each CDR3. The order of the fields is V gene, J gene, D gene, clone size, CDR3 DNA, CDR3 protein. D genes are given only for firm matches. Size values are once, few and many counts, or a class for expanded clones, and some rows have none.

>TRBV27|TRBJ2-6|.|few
TGTGCCACCTCTTTCGTTGGGTACTCTGGGGCCAACGTCCTGACTTTC
CATSFVGYSGANVLTF
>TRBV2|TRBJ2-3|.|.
TGTGCCAGCAACTTGGAGGGGCATACGCAGTATTTT
CASNLEGHTQYF
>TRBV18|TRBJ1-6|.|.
TGTGCCAGCTCACCAGCCATTTCGGGTAATTCACCCCTCCACTTT
CASSPAISGNSPLHF
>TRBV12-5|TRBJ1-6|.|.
TGTGCTAGTGGACTAGGGGGAAATTCACCCCTCCACTTT
CASGLGGNSPLHF
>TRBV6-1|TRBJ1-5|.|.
TGTGCCAGCAGTGAAGGATCACTAGGGAATCAGCCCCAGCATTTT
CASSEGSLGNQPQHF
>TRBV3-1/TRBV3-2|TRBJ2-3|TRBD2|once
TGTGCCAGCAGCCCCCTGACTAGCTACTCAATCACAGATACGCAGTATTTT
CASSPLTSYSITDTQYF
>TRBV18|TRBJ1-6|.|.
TGTGCCAGCTCACCACTAGGGACAAGAGAGAATTCACCCCTCCACTTT
CASSPLGTRENSPLHF
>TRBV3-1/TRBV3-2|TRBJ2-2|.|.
TGTGCCAGCAGCAGCAAGGCAGTGAACACCGGGGAGCTGTTTTTT
CASSSKAVNTGELFF
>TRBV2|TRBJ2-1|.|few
TGTGCCAGCAGTTTACAGGGACCCTACAATGAGCAGTTCTTC
CASSLQGPYNEQFF
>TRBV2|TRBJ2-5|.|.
TGTGCCAGCAGTGAAAAGAACGGGGTCCCACGGGAGACCCAGTACTTC
CASSEKNGVPRETQYF
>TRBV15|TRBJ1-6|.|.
TGTGCCACCAGCAGAGATCGACACGGGGGCTCCTATAATTCACCCCTCCACTTT
CATSRDRHGGSYNSPLHF
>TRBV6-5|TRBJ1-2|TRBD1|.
TGTGCCAGCAAACCCGACAGGGTTGTTGGCTACACCTTC
CASKPDRVVGYTF
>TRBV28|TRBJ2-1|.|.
TGTGCCAGCAGTTTAAACGTCGGTGAGCAGTTCTTC
CASSLNVGEQFF
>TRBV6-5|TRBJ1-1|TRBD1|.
TGTGCCAGCACCTCGGACAGGTCCAACACTGAAGCTTTCTTT
CASTSDRSNTEAFF
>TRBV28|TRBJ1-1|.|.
TGTGCCAGCAGCCAGCACAGGGAGAACACTGAAGCTTTCTTT
CASSQHRENTEAFF
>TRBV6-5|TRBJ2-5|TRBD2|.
TGTGCCAGCAGTTACTCGGCTAGCGGGGGACAAGAGACCCAGTACTTC
CASSYSASGGQETQYF
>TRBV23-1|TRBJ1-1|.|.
TGCGCCAGCAGTCCTCGGGGACCGGGCCGCAGATTGGGGTACACTGAAGCTTTCTTT
CASSPRGPGRRLGYTEAFF
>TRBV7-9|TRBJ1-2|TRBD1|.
TGTGCCAGCAGCAAGGACAGGGCCTCTAACTATGGCTACACCTTC
CASSKDRASNYGYTF
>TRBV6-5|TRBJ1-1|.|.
TGTGCCAGCAGGCGGCCGACAGTGACCGAAGCTTTCTTT
CASRRPTVTEAFF
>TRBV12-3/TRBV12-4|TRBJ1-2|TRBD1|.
TGTGCCAGCGGAAGACAGGGCCTCTATGGCTACACCTTC
CASGRQGLYGYTF
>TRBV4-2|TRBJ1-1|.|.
TGTGCCAGCACCGTCGAAATCCGACAGAACACTGAAGCTTTCTTT
CASTVEIRQNTEAFF
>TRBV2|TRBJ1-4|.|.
TGTGCCAGCAGAGTGGGAAAGGCTAATGAAAAACTGTTTTTT
CASRVGKANEKLFF
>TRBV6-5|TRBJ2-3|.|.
TGTGCCAGCAGGGCTGCGAGCACAGATACGCAGTATTTT
CASRAASTDTQYF
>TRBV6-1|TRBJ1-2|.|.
TGTGCCAGCAGTGAAGTGGGGCGCGGGTATGGCTACACCTTC
CASSEVGRGYGYTF
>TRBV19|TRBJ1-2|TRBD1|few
TGTGCCAGTAGTACCGGGACAGAAGATGGCTACACCTTC
CASSTGTEDGYTF
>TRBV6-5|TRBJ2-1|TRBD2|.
TGTGCCAGCAGTTACAAGGGAGGGAGCAATGAGCAGTTCTTC
CASSYKGGSNEQFF
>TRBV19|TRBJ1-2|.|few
TGTGCCAGTAGGTTAATAGGCCTTAACTATGGCTACACCTTC
CASRLIGLNYGYTF
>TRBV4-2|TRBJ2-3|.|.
TGTGCCAGCAGCCAAGATCGCAGGGGCAGCACAGATACGCAGTATTTT
CASSQDRRGSTDTQYF
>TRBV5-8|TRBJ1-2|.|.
TGTGCCAGCAGCTCGTACACAGGGTCCTATGGCTACACCTTC
CASSSYTGSYGYTF
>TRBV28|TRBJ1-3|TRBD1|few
TGTGCCAGCAGTCGGGACAGGCGCACACCACTCGGAAACACCATATATTTT
CASSRDRRTPLGNTIYF
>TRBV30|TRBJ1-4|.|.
TGTGCCTGCCAACCGACGGGGGCAACTAATGAAAAACTGTTTTTT
CACQPTGATNEKLFF
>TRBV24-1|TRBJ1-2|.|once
TGTGCCACCAGTGATTTGCACGGCTATGGCTACACCTTC
CATSDLHGYGYTF
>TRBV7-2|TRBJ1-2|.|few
TGTGCCAGCAGCTTAGCCGTAAACTATGGCTACACCTTC
CASSLAVNYGYTF
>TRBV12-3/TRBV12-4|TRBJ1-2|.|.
TGTGCCAGCCATTCGAGTAGTAACTATGGCTACACCTTC
CASHSSSNYGYTF
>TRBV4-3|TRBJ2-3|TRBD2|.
TGCGCCAGCAGCCAGTCCGGGGGGACTAGCGGGGGACTCACAGATACGCAGTATTTT
CASSQSGGTSGGLTDTQYF
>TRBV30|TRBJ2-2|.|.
TGTGCCTGGAGTGTACAGGGTTCCACCGGGGAGCTGTTTTTT
CAWSVQGSTGELFF
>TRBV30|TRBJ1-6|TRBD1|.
TGTGCCTGGAGGCCCTTCGACAGGGGGAATTCACCCCTCCACTTT
CAWRPFDRGNSPLHF
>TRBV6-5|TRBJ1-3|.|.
TGTGCCAGCAGGTCTCCCGGGGGGCCCGGAAACACCATATATTTT
CASRSPGGPGNTIYF
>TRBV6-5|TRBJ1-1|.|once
TGTGCCAGCAGTTGGCAGCCCTCCGTCCCTGAAGCTTTCTTT
CASSWQPSVPEAFF
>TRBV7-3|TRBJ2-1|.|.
TGTGCCAGCAGCCGAAAAACAGGGACGAGTGTCAATGAGCAGTTCTTC
CASSRKTGTSVNEQFF
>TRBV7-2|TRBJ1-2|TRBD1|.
TGTGCCAGCAAGACACAGGGGGCGCTTTCAGAGGGCTACACCTTC
CASKTQGALSEGYTF
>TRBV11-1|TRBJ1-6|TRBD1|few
TGTGCCAGCAGCCGGGACAGGGAAGGCTCACCCCTCCACTTT
CASSRDREGSPLHF
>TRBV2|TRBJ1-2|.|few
TGTGCCAGCAGTGAAGCGGGCGAGTACTATGGCTACACCTTC
CASSEAGEYYGYTF
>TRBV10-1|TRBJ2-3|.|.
TGCGCCAGCACCCCGGGCGGCTCAGATACGCAGTATTTT
CASTPGGSDTQYF
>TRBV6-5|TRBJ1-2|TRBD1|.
TGTGCCAGCAGAAGGACAGGGTTGGGCTATGGCTACACCTTC
CASRRTGLGYGYTF
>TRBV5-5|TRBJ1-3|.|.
TGTGCCAGCAGCCAGGGCGGAAACACCATATATTTT
CASSQGGNTIYF
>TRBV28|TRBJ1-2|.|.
TGTGCCAGCAGTTTAGACCCAGAGGACAACTATGGCTACACCTTC
CASSLDPEDNYGYTF
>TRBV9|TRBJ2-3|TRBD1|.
TGTGCCAGCAGCGGCGACAGGGTAGATACGCAGTATTTT
CASSGDRVDTQYF